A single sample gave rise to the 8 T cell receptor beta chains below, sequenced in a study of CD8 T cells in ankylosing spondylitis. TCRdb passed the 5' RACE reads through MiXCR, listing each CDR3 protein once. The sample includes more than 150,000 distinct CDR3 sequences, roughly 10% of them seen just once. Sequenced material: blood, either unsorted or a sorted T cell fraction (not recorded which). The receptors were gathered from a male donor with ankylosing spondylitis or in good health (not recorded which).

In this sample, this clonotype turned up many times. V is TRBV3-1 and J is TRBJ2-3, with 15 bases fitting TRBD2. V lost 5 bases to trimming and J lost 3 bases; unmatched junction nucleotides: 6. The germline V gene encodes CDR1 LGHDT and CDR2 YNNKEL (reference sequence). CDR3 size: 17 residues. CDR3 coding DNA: TGTGCCAGCAGCAAGAGGACTAGCGGGGGGGCAACAGATACGCAGTATTTT. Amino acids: CASSKRTSGGATDTQYF.

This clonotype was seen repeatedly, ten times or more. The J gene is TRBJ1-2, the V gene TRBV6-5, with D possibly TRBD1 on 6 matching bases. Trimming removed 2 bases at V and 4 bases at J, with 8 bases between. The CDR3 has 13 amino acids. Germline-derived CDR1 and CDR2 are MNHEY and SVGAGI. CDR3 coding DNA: TGTGCCAGCAGTTACGGGGGGGCCTATGGCTACACCTTC. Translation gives CASSYGGAYGYTF.

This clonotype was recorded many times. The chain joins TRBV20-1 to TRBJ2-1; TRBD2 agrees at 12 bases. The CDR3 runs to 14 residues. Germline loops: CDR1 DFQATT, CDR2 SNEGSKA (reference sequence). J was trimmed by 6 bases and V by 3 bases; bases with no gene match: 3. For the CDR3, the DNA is TGCAGTGCTAGCCCTAGCGGGAGGGCCAATGAGCAGTTCTTC. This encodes CSASPSGRANEQFF.

Here the CDR3 reads CASSLIGGTQYF. The CDR3 bases are TGTGCCAGCAGCTTGATAGGGGGGACCCAGTACTTC. This chain uses TRBV13 with TRBJ2-5; D possibly corresponds to TRBD1 (6 bases). There are 12 residues in the CDR3. Looked up from germline, CDR1 is PRHDT and CDR2 is FYEKMQ (reference sequence). V shed 3 bases and J shed 7 bases, with 9 bases lying between them.

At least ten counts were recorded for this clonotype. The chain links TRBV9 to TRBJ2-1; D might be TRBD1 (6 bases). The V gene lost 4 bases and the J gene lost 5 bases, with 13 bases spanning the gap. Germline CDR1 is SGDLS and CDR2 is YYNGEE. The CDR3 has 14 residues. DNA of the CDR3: TGTGCCAGCAGCTTACGGACAGATCACAATGAGCAGTTCTTC. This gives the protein CASSLRTDHNEQFF.

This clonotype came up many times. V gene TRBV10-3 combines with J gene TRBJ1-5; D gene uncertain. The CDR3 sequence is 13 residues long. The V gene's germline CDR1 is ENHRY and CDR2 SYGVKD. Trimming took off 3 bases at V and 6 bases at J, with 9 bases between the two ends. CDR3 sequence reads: CAISDKGGQPQHF. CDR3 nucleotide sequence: TGTGCCATCAGTGATAAAGGAGGTCAGCCCCAGCATTTT.

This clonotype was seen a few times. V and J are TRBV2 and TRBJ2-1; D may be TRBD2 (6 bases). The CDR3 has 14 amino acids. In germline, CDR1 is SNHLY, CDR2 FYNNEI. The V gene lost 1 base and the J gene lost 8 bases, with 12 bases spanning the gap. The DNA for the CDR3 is TGTGCCAGCAGTGAAGGTCTAGCGTTCGATGAGCAGTTCTTC. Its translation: CASSEGLAFDEQFF.

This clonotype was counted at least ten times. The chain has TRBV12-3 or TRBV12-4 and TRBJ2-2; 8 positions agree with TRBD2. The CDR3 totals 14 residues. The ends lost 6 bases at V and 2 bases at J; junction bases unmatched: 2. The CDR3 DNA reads TGTGCCAGCAGAGCGGGGGTAAACACCGGGGAGCTGTTTTTT. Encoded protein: CASRAGVNTGELFF.